This T cell receptor beta chain originates from a study of tumor-infiltrating lymphocytes in oesophageal squamous cell carcinoma (dated by TCRdb to about 2016). The CDR3 holds 16 amino acids from the cysteine to the phenylalanine. The sequence is cut down to CDR3 DNA, 48 bases in frame from base 1. Via the germline V gene, CDR1 is MNHNS and CDR2 SASEGT. The library came from PCR. Sequencing instrument: Illumina HiSeq 2000. TCRdb passed the public sequencing reads through fastp at Q25 and MiXCR, retaining productive beta sequences. Rows matching on CDR3 protein sequence are summarized as one entry with the most common DNA and genes. The table for this sample lists about 24,000 distinct CDR3 sequences; around 40% of them were counted only once. The ten largest clones capture 20% to 25% of the sample. Concerning this clonotype itself: Its target antigen remains unknown. There are no base qualities to consult, and no much larger clone falls within one base.

The sequencing sample was made of esophageal tumor tissue. This receptor was taken from a male donor with esophageal squamous cell carcinoma. The receptor chain draws on TRBV6-1 and TRBJ2-1, with TRBD1 as a weak D call on 7 bases. The J call may be wrong; the DNA end is better matched by TRBJ2-7. The CDR3 has the sequence CASSEGLIRGAYEQYF. The DNA sequence follows: TGTGCCAGCAGTGAAGGTTTGATCAGGGGGGCCTACGAGCAGTACTTC.